A selection of T cell receptor beta chains follows, all from one sample in a study of T-cell reconstitution after alpha-beta-depleted transplantation in children. Each CDR3 protein gets one entry after TCRdb re-called the PCR reads with MiXCR. The data show around 680,000 distinct CDR3 sequences, with over 15% seen just once and 0.9% to 1.2% held by the top ten. Sequenced material: PBMCs from the stem cell graft donor, taken from the stem cell graft. The origin of the receptors is a human donor who donated a stem cell graft to a child with acute myeloid leukemia. The CDR3 runs from the conserved cysteine through the conserved F or W.

v_call	j_call	cdr3_aa
TRBV28	TRBJ2-4	CASSPSIGTVHLAKNIQYF
TRBV12-3/TRBV12-4	TRBJ1-1	CASSFQLLDTEAFF
TRBV7-2	TRBJ1-2	CASSLRSYGYTF
TRBV6-1	TRBJ1-4	CASSAVGTSNEKLFF
TRBV7-9	TRBJ1-1	CASSFTDLNTEAFF
TRBV20-1	TRBJ1-3	CSARGGLLGPGNTIYF
TRBV20-1	TRBJ1-2	CPGQYYGYTF
TRBV5-1	TRBJ2-7	CASSLGQGEWNEQYF
TRBV7-9	TRBJ1-5	CASSLATGGDQPQHF
TRBV5-5	TRBJ1-1	CASSLRVLGEAFF
TRBV10-2	TRBJ1-2	CASSEFGQGGYGYTF
TRBV6-2/TRBV6-3	TRBJ1-4	CASSYSRVANEKLFF
TRBV25-1	TRBJ1-5	CASGGGFNQPQHF
TRBV2	TRBJ2-1	CASSDRPTSYNEQFF
TRBV20-1	TRBJ2-5	CSARAPGGAETQYF
TRBV7-2	TRBJ1-5	CASSLASVALQGPQHF
TRBV29-1	TRBJ2-1	CSVELAGSSYNEQFF
TRBV5-1	TRBJ2-5	CASSLLGPQETQYF
TRBV20-1	TRBJ1-2	CSAWDRGQSNYGYTF
TRBV7-2	TRBJ2-6	CASSLLRSGGANVLTF
TRBV13	TRBJ2-7	CASSLNRGTYEQYF
TRBV7-6	TRBJ2-3	CASSLDPSGRTDTQYF
TRBV5-1	TRBJ2-7	CASSPEGGRVYEQYF
TRBV20-1	TRBJ2-4	CSARDKTGINIQYF
TRBV14	TRBJ2-3	CASSQEADPSTDTQYF
TRBV27	TRBJ2-1	CASSLFHRDSITPYNEQFF
TRBV7-9	TRBJ1-5	CASSFQGAQPQHF
TRBV10-3	TRBJ1-2	CAISLQGGGYTF
TRBV25-1	TRBJ1-2	CASSEVRYGYTF
TRBV12-3/TRBV12-4	TRBJ2-2	CASSLEGLAAGELFF
TRBV20-1	TRBJ1-1	CSARRRTSEAFF
TRBV7-9	TRBJ1-2	CASSLEPGSGGYTF
TRBV7-7	TRBJ2-5	CASSSGTGVRRETQYF
TRBV9	TRBJ2-3	CASSVDPRDRELDTQYF
TRBV20-1	TRBJ1-5	CSARDGTSGSNQPQHF
TRBV4-3	TRBJ2-1	CASSQEGLAGYNEQFF
TRBV6-6	TRBJ1-5	CASSYSISEPQHF
TRBV20-1	TRBJ1-6	CSASDKTALYYNSPLHF
TRBV7-2	TRBJ2-5	CASSSRVNQETQYF
TRBV5-5	TRBJ2-7	CASSLGWGGDEQYF
TRBV12-3/TRBV12-4	TRBJ1-2	CASSLGPQGGYTF
TRBV20-1	TRBJ2-3	CSASWARGGLDTQYF
TRBV20-1	TRBJ2-7	CSARGDRTSYEQYF
TRBV7-9	TRBJ1-3	CASLSDTIYF
TRBV25-1	TRBJ2-6	CASGGTDSGANVLTF
TRBV29-1	TRBJ2-2	CSVSGTGTTGELFF
TRBV29-1	TRBJ2-7	CSVGGTGGGYEQYF
TRBV20-1	TRBJ2-5	CSASLDLQETQYF
TRBV20-1	TRBJ2-3	CSKRDPYTDTQYF